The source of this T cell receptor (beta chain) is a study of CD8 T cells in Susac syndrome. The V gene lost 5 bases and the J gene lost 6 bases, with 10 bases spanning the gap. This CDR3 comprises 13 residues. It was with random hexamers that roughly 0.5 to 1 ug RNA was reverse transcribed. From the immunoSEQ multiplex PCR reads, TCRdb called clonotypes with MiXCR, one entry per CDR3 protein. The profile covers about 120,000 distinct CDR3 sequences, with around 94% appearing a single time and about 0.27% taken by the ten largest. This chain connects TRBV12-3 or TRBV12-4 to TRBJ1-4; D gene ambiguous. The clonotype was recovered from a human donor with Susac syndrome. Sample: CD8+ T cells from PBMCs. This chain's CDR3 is CASSPWSHEKLFF. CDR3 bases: TGTGCCAGCAGTCCCTGGAGTCATGAAAAACTGTTTTTT.